This entry lists 4 T cell receptor beta chains sequenced from one sample in a study of cytomegalovirus exposure and HLA in healthy donors. Use of 60 Vbeta and 13 Jbeta primers characterized the PCR. The repertoire was sequenced with immunoSEQ multiplex PCR; TCRdb's copy has only in-frame clones and lacks some. This table has about 190,000 clones, roughly 80% appearing once. Sequencing input: PBMCs. These receptors came from a man aged 35 to 55 in good health and CMV-seropositive.

This clone was seen just once. The chain carries TRBV7-9 and TRBJ2-5, with D tentatively TRBD2 (5 bases). CDR1 and CDR2 (germline): SEHNR, FQNEAQ (reference sequence). V lost 5 bases, J lost 2 bases, and 15 bases lay in between. CDR3 length: 15 amino acids. In DNA form, the CDR3 reads TGTGCCAGCAGCGGGAGATTGCCCCAACAAGAGACCCAGTACTTC. It specifies CASSGRLPQQETQYF.

This chain joins TRBV19 and TRBJ2-1; 11 bases map to TRBD2. The V gene end was trimmed by 4 bases and the J gene end by 2 bases; junction bases not matched to a gene: 4. CDR3 length: 16 residues. Germline V gives CDR1 LNHDA, CDR2 SQIVND (reference sequence). The CDR3 DNA follows: TGTGCCAGTAGTACGGATAGCGGGGGGGCCTACAATGAGCAGTTCTTC. It codes for CASSTDSGGAYNEQFF.

This sequence joins TRBV19 and TRBJ1-4, with 8 bases aligning to TRBD1. V was clipped by 6 bases and J by 2 bases; unmatched bases: 5. The germline V gene has CDR1 LNHDA and CDR2 SQIVND (reference sequence). The CDR3 sequence is 15 residues long. In DNA, the CDR3 is TGTGCCAGTAGCAGCCAGGGGGCGACTAATGAAAAACTGTTTTTT. It encodes CASSSQGATNEKLFF.

The chain is built from TRBV27 and TRBJ2-7; D is undetermined. The CDR3 spans 13 residues. Germline CDR1 reads MNHEY; CDR2 reads SMNVEV (reference sequence). V lost 5 bases and J lost 0, with 8 bases in between. The CDR3 here is CASSPPYSYEQYF. The CDR3 DNA reads TGTGCCAGCAGTCCCCCGTACTCCTACGAGCAGTACTTC.